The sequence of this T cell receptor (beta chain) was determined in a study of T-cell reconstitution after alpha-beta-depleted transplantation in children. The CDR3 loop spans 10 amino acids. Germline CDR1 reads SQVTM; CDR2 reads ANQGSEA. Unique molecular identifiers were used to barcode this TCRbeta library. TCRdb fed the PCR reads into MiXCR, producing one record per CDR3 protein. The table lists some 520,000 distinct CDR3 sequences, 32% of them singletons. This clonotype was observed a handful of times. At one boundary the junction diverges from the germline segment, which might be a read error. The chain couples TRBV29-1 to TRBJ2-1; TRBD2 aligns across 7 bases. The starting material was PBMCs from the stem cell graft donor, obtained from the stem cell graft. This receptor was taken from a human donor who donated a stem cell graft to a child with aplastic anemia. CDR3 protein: CSVEGGGLGF. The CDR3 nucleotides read TGCAGCGTTGAAGGGGGGGGACTGGGCTTC.